This TCR beta chain stems from a study of cytomegalovirus exposure and HLA in healthy donors. Points from the study as a whole: Later on, an analysis tied around 17,000 TCR beta sequences to HLA alleles at 0.05 false discovery rate.

This clone showed up just a few times. Its antigen is unknown. With 60 Vbeta and 13 Jbeta primers, the PCR was carried out. Sequencing was performed with immunoSEQ multiplex PCR; in TCRdb, only in-frame clones are kept and a portion is missing. Here the sample spans 150,000 to 200,000 clones, 80% to 85% being singletons. This sequence was found in a woman aged 45-59 years in good health and CMV-seropositive. Material for sequencing was PBMCs.

The CDR3 loop is CASSRNRGETQYF. In DNA, the CDR3 is TGCGCCAGCAGCAGAAACAGAGGGGAGACCCAGTACTTC. J is TRBJ2-5 and V is TRBV5-1, with D perhaps matching TRBD2 (5 bases). The CDR3 covers 13 residues. The germline V gene encodes CDR1 SGHRS and CDR2 YFSETQ. Trimming left V 4 bases short and J 5 bases short, with 12 bases between.